The 17 T cell receptor beta chains below come from one sample, sequenced in a study of blood T cell repertoires in COVID-19 (dated by TCRdb to about 2020). The protocol used for the library was the immunoSEQ multiplex PCR assay. Entries here come from immuneACCESS through TCRdb and include only in-frame sequences with V and J called. Some clones fail to appear in such tables; in the studies checked, an unresolved V gene covers under half of the shortfall, and the cause of the remainder is unknown. The sample records hundreds of thousands of clones, about 85% of which are singletons. The ten largest clones capture about 3% of the sample. Material: peripheral blood. The receptor source for this set is a man between 18 and 29 years old with active or convalescent COVID-19.

The V call is TRBV9, the J call TRBJ2-3, with 8 bases identical to TRBD2. The CDR3 has 16 amino acids. Germline CDR1 and CDR2: SGDLS and YYNGEE. The junction had 8 bases not matched to a gene; V was cut back by 3 bases and J by 2 bases. The CDR3 here is CASSARAGDTTDTQYF. The CDR3, as DNA: TGTGCCAGCAGCGCCCGAGCGGGGGACACCACAGATACGCAGTATTTT.

The rearrangement links TRBV7-9 to TRBJ1-2; 12 bases match TRBD1. Germline V CDR1 and CDR2: SEHNR, FQNEAQ (reference sequence). This CDR3 is built from 17 residues. The trim removed 5 bases at V and 4 bases at J, leaving 11 bases unmatched. CDR3 sequence: CASSPLVGQGAFYGYTF. CDR3 bases: TGTGCCAGCAGCCCCCTGGTGGGACAGGGGGCGTTCTATGGCTACACCTTC. The complete variable domain, with remaining parts taken from reference TRBV7-9 and TRBJ1-2, reads DTGVSQNPRHKITKRGQNVTFRCDPISEHNRLYWYRQTLGQGPEFLTYFQNEAQLEKSRLLSDRFSAERPKGSFSTLEIQRTEQGDSAMYLCASSPLVGQGAFYGYTFGSGTRLTVV.

The genes are TRBV29-1 and TRBJ1-1; D is undetermined. Germline V gene sequence: CDR1 SQVTM, CDR2 ANQGSEA. The length of the CDR3 is 13 residues. Trimming stripped 3 bases from V and 4 bases from J, with 12 bases between. Here the CDR3 DNA reads TGCAGCGTTGACCTGGCAACCCGCACTGAAGCTTTCTTT. This sequence encodes CSVDLATRTEAFF.

Comment on this clone: This sample includes further DNA sequences coding for the same CDR3. The V gene is TRBV30, the J gene TRBJ1-1, with D maybe TRBD1 (6 bases). CDR3 length: 13 amino acids. Trimming left V 0 bases short and J 3 bases short, with 8 bases between. In germline, CDR1 is GTSNPN, CDR2 SVGIG (reference sequence). The CDR3 DNA reads as TGTGCCTGGAGTGTAGGGGGAGACACTGAAGCTTTCTTT. Protein: CAWSVGGDTEAFF.

J is TRBJ1-2 and V is TRBV6-5, with D possibly being TRBD1 (5 bases). Between the trimmed V and J ends, which lost 6 bases and 2 bases, there was a span of 10 bases. This CDR3 comprises 13 residues. The germline CDR1 and CDR2 sequences are MNHEY and SVGAGI. CDR3 sequence: CASRSQANYGYTF. The DNA for the CDR3 is TGTGCCAGCAGGTCACAGGCGAACTATGGCTACACCTTC.

The rearrangement links TRBV28 to TRBJ2-6; D may be TRBD2 (6 bases). The germline V gene encodes CDR1 MDHEN and CDR2 SYDVKM. V was trimmed by 3 bases and J by 0 bases, leaving 21 bases between them. The length of the CDR3 is 20 residues. CDR3 DNA: TGTGCCAGCAGTTTTTCCGGCGGGGAAGGGTCCTTCTCTGGGGCCAACGTCCTGACTTTC. Amino acids: CASSFSGGEGSFSGANVLTF.

J is TRBJ1-2 and V is TRBV11-2; possibly TRBD1 for D (6 bases). The V gene lost 5 bases and the J gene lost 4 bases, with 11 bases spanning the gap. CDR3 length equals 13 residues. In germline, CDR1 is SGHAT, CDR2 FQNNGV. As DNA, the CDR3 is TGTGCCAGCAGCACGGACAGAGTCTATGGCTACACCTTC. Translated, it gives CASSTDRVYGYTF.

V and J are TRBV7-2 and TRBJ2-3, with TRBD1 as a possible D gene (6 bases). V was clipped by 4 bases and J by 3 bases, with 17 bases between them. The CDR3 loop spans 16 amino acids. Germline V gene sequence: CDR1 SGHTA, CDR2 FQGNSA. For the CDR3, the DNA is TGTGCCAGCAGCTACCAGGGGTGGGGTGAAACAGATACGCAGTATTTT. Translation gives CASSYQGWGETDTQYF.

This chain joins TRBV4-1 and TRBJ2-7; 9 bases map to TRBD1. CDR3 length equals 15 residues. The germline gives CDR1 MGHRA, CDR2 YSYEKL. With 1 base clipped from V and 0 bases from J, the junction kept 1 base outside the gene matches. Here the CDR3 reads CASSQGQGGSYEQYF. The CDR3 DNA reads as TGCGCCAGCAGCCAAGGACAGGGGGGCTCCTACGAGCAGTACTTC.

This clone is judged medium-sized. CDR3 sequence (DNA): TGTGCCAGCAGGCAGGCAGGGGGCTTCACCGGGGAGCTGTTTTTT. Translation gives CASRQAGGFTGELFF. The rearrangement joins TRBV6-6 to TRBJ2-2; 8 nucleotides agree with TRBD1. This CDR3 spans 15 amino acids. Germline assignment: CDR1 MNHNY and CDR2 SVGAGI (reference sequence). J gave up 4 bases and V 6 bases, and 7 bases lay outside the gene matches.

The gene calls are TRBV7-2 and TRBJ2-5; TRBD2 matches 9 bases. Germline V gives CDR1 SGHTA, CDR2 FQGNSA. V lost 2 bases, J lost 5 bases, and 12 bases stayed unmatched. There are 17 residues in the CDR3. The CDR3 here is CASSLRWSGRWSETQYF. The CDR3 DNA sequence: TGTGCCAGCAGCTTAAGATGGAGCGGGAGGTGGTCGGAGACCCAGTACTTC.

As DNA, the CDR3 is TGTGCCAGCAGCTTGGAGACGGCCGGGGAGCACTATGGCTACACCTTC. Encoded protein: CASSLETAGEHYGYTF. This chain connects TRBV7-9 to TRBJ1-2; the D is unclear. CDR3 length: 16 residues. The germline V gene has CDR1 SEHNR and CDR2 FQNEAQ (reference sequence). The V gene lost 3 bases and the J gene lost 3 bases, with 17 bases spanning the gap.

This clone has a single count. The chain joins TRBV5-8 to TRBJ1-2, with D perhaps matching TRBD1 (6 bases). V was cut by 5 bases and J by 5 bases, with 19 bases left in between. The CDR3 covers 15 residues. Germline assignment: CDR1 SGHTS and CDR2 YDEGEE. CDR3 DNA sequence: TGTGCCAGCAGTTCGGACAGACTCCAGACTTATGGCTACACCTTC. Translated: CASSSDRLQTYGYTF.

The chain uses TRBV5-1 and TRBJ2-7; 8 nucleotides line up with TRBD1. The CDR3 is 15 amino acids. Germline V gene lookup returns CDR1 SGHRS and CDR2 YFSETQ. V gave up 1 base and J gave up 2 bases; unmatched junction bases: 5. CDR3 sequence: CASSLQGAKAYEQYF. CDR3 bases: TGCGCCAGCAGCTTGCAGGGGGCCAAAGCCTACGAGCAGTACTTC.

This chain links TRBV11-2 with TRBJ2-7, with a tentative D call TRBD2 (6 bases). Germline CDR1 reads SGHAT; CDR2 reads FQNNGV. The CDR3 length is 17 residues. The V end was cut by 3 bases, the J end by 0 bases, with 18 bases between. The CDR3, as DNA: TGTGCCAGCAGCTTGGGGGGATATGGGAGGATCTCCTACGAGCAGTACTTC. Translation gives CASSLGGYGRISYEQYF.

This chain joins TRBV2 and TRBJ1-5; maybe TRBD1 (5 bases). From germline, CDR1 is SNHLY and CDR2 FYNNEI. CDR3 length equals 14 residues. V lost 7 bases and J lost 4, with 14 bases in between. CDR3 loop: CASKGRAMNQPQHF. As DNA, the CDR3 is TGTGCCAGCAAAGGCAGGGCAATGAATCAGCCCCAGCATTTT.

V and J are TRBV6-2 or TRBV6-3 and TRBJ1-1; D is possibly TRBD1 (6 bases). The germline CDR1 and CDR2 sequences are MNHEY and SVGEGT. The CDR3 has 16 amino acids. Trimming took 6 bases from V and 4 from J, leaving 21 bases between them. The CDR3 protein is CASSRAGGATGTEAFF. The CDR3, as DNA: TGTGCCAGCAGCCGAGCGGGGGGGGCTACTGGCACTGAAGCTTTCTTT.